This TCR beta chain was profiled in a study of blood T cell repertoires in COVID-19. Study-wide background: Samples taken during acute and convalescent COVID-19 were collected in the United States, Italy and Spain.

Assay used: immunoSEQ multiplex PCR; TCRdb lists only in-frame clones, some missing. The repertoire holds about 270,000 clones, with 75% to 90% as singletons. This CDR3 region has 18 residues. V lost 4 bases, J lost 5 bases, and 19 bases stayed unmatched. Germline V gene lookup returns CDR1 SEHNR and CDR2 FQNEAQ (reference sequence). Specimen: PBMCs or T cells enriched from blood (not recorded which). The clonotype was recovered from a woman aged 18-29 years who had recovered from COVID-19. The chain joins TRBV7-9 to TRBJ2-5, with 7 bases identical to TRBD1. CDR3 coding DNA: TGTGCCAGCAGCTCAACCTCCAGGGGGAACTGGGGTCGTGAGACCCAGTACTTC. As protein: CASSSTSRGNWGRETQYF. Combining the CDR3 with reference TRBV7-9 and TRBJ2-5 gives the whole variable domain DTGVSQNPRHKITKRGQNVTFRCDPISEHNRLYWYRQTLGQGPEFLTYFQNEAQLEKSRLLSDRFSAERPKGSFSTLEIQRTEQGDSAMYLCASSSTSRGNWGRETQYFGPGTRLLVL.